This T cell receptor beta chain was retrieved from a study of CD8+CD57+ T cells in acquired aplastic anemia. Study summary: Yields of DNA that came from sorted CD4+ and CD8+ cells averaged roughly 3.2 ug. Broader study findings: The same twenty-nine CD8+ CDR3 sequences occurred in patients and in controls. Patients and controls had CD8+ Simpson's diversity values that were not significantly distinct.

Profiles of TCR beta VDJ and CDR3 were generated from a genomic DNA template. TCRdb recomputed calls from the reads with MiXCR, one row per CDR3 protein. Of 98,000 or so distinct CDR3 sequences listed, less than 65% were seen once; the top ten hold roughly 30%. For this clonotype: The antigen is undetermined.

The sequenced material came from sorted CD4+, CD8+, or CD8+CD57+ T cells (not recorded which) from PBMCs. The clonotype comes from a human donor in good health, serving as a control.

The CDR3 DNA follows: TGTGCCAGCAGTGTAGGGATCTGGGGCACTGAAGCTTTCTTT. Residues: CASSVGIWGTEAFF. This chain connects TRBV2 to TRBJ1-1; D unresolved. Between the trimmed V and J ends, which lost 4 bases and 4 bases, there was a span of 13 bases. The CDR3 contains 14 residues. Germline V gene sequence: CDR1 SNHLY, CDR2 FYNNEI.